These 3 T cell receptor beta chains originate from one sample sequenced in a study of cytomegalovirus exposure and HLA in healthy donors. This PCR relied on a set of 60 Vbeta primers and 13 Jbeta primers. Generated by immunoSEQ multiplex PCR, the TCRdb table keeps only in-frame clones and is missing some. The sample records under 250,000 clones, roughly three quarters being singletons. The sequenced sample was PBMCs. These receptors were taken from a man in his forties or fifties in good health and CMV-seronegative.

This clone was seen just once. V is TRBV2 and J is TRBJ1-2, with 8 bases aligning to TRBD1. V lost 6 bases, J lost 3 bases, and 3 bases stayed unmatched. The germline gives CDR1 SNHLY, CDR2 FYNNEI. This CDR3 has 13 amino acids. CDR3 in DNA: TGTGCCAGCAGCCAACAGGGGGACTATGGCTACACCTTC. The encoded protein is CASSQQGDYGYTF.

The V and J genes are TRBV9 and TRBJ1-6; D unresolved. CDR1 is SGDLS and CDR2 is YYNGEE in the germline V gene. This CDR3 has 18 residues. Deletions cut 0 bases from V and 4 bases from J, with 17 bases between. CDR3 coding DNA: TGTGCCAGCAGCGTAGTAATCATGGACTTTGTATATAATTCACCCCTCCACTTT. Translation: CASSVVIMDFVYNSPLHF.

The V gene is TRBV19, the J gene TRBJ2-7; 7 nucleotides align to TRBD1. V shed 7 bases, J shed 0 bases, and the junction held 9 bases outside the gene matches. The CDR3 spans 15 residues. Germline V gene lookup returns CDR1 LNHDA and CDR2 SQIVND (reference sequence). CDR3 coding DNA: TGTGCCAGTAACACCCCCGGGACAGCCTCCTACGAGCAGTACTTC. It is translated as CASNTPGTASYEQYF.